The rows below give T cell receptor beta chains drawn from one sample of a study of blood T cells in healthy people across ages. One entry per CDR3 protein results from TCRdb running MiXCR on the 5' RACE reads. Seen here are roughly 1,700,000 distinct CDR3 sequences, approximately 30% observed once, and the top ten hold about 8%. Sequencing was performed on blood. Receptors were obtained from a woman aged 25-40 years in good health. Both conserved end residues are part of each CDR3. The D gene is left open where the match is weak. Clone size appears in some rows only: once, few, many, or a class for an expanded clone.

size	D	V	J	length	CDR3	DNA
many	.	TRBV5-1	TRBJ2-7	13	CASSPGTLYEQYF	TGTGCCAGCAGCCCCGGGACACTATACGAGCAGTACTTC
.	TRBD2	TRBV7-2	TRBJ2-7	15	CAGSQSLSGSDEQYF	TGTGCCGGCAGCCAATCCCTTAGCGGGAGTGACGAGCAGTACTTC
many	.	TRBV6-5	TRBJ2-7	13	CASSRTEDYEQYF	TGTGCCAGCAGTCGGACAGAAGACTACGAGCAGTACTTC
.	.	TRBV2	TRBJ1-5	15	CASSADRGAYQPQHF	TGTGCCAGCAGTGCGGACCGTGGGGCGTATCAGCCCCAGCATTTT
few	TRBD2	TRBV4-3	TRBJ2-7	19	CASSQGTSGRGGVSYEQYF	TGCGCCAGCAGCCAAGGCACTAGCGGGAGAGGTGGTGTATCCTACGAGCAGTACTTC
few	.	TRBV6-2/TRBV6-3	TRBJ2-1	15	CASSSRGIPYNEQFF	TGTGCCAGCAGTTCTCGCGGGATACCCTACAACGAGCAGTTCTTC
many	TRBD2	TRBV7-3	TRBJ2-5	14	CASSWSGTEETQYF	TGTGCCAGCAGCTGGAGCGGGACGGAAGAGACCCAGTACTTC
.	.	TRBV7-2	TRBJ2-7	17	CASSLVVGPSSYNEQYF	TGTGCCAGCAGCTTAGTGGTGGGGCCGAGCTCCTACAATGAGCAGTACTTC
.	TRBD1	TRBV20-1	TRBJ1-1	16	CSASSPGTGGETEAFF	TGCAGTGCTAGCTCCCCCGGGACAGGGGGGGAGACTGAAGCTTTCTTT
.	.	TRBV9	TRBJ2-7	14	CAISVGRTGGEQYF	TGTGCCATCAGCGTAGGTCGAACGGGCGGCGAGCAGTACTTC
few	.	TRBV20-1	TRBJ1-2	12	CIPSEGAYGYTF	TGCATTCCTTCTGAAGGCGCCTATGGCTACACCTTC
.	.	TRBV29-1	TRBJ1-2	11	CSVVQGSGYTF	TGCAGCGTTGTGCAGGGTTCGGGCTACACCTTC
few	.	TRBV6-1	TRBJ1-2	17	CASSPTSGMGRNYGYTF	TGTGCCAGCAGTCCGACGTCAGGGATGGGGCGTAACTATGGCTACACCTTC
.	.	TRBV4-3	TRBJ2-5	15	CASSQELGYRETQYF	TGCGCCAGCAGCCAAGAATTAGGGTATCGGGAGACCCAGTACTTC
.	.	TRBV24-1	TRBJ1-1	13	CATSGRSNTEAFF	TGTGCCACCAGTGGCAGGTCGAACACTGAAGCTTTCTTT
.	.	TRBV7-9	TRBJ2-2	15	CANSSTPGRGIELFF	TGTGCCAACAGCTCTACACCGGGACGGGGTATCGAGCTGTTTTTT
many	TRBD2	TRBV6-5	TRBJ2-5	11	CASNSGETQYF	TGTGCCAGCAATAGCGGGGAGACCCAGTACTTC
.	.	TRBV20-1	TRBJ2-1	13	CSAAGHPYNEQFF	TGCAGTGCCGCGGGACACCCCTACAATGAGCAGTTCTTC
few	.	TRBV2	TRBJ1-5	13	CASSVDGFQPQHF	TGTGCCAGCAGTGTAGACGGTTTTCAGCCCCAGCATTTT
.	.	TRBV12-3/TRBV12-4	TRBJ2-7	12	CASSQHSAEQYF	TGTGCCAGCAGCCAACACAGTGCCGAGCAGTACTTC
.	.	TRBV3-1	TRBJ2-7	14	CASSQSRGSDEQYF	TGTGCCAGCAGCCAATCTCGGGGATCGGACGAGCAGTACTTC
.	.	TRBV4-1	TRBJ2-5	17	CASSQVPRAKGGETQYF	TGCGCCAGCAGCCAAGTACCCCGGGCAAAGGGGGGGGAGACCCAGTACTTC
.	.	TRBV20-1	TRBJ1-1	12	CSASYRNTEAFF	TGCAGTGCTAGTTATCGAAACACTGAAGCTTTCTTT
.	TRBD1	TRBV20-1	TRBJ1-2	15	CSARDVGTANYGYTF	TGCAGTGCTAGAGACGTGGGGACAGCTAACTATGGCTACACCTTC
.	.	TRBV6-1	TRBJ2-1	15	CASSESVSSYNEQFF	TGTGCCAGCAGTGAATCCGTGAGCTCCTACAATGAGCAGTTCTTC
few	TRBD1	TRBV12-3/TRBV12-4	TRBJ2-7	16	CASSLGQGPSSYEQYF	TGTGCCAGCAGTTTAGGACAGGGGCCTAGCTCCTACGAGCAGTACTTC
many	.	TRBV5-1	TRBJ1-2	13	CASSSGGNYGYTF	TGCGCCAGCAGCTCGGGGGGAAACTATGGCTACACCTTC
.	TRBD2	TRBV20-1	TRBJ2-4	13	CSSRLAGEFVQYF	TGCAGTTCCCGACTAGCGGGAGAATTCGTGCAGTACTTC
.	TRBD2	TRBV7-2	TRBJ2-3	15	CASSPWTSITDTQYF	TGTGCCAGCAGCCCGTGGACTAGCATTACAGATACGCAGTATTTT
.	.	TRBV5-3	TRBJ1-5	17	CARIPLRMQKDNQPQHF	TGTGCCAGAATTCCCCTAAGGATGCAGAAGGACAATCAGCCCCAGCATTTT
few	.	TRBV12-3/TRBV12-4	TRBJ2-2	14	CASSFLERTGELFF	TGTGCCAGCAGTTTTCTCGAGAGGACCGGGGAGCTGTTTTTT
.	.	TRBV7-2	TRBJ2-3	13	CASSPWEADTQYF	TGTGCCAGCAGCCCCTGGGAGGCAGATACGCAGTATTTT
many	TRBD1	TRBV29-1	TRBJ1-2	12	CSVFGTGYGYTF	TGCAGCGTTTTCGGGACAGGATATGGCTACACCTTC
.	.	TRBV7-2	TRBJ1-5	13	CASSPGREEPQHF	TGTGCCAGCAGCCCGGGCAGGGAAGAGCCCCAGCATTTT
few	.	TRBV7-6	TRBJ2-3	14	CASSQDGLTDTQYF	TGTGCCAGCAGCCAAGACGGACTCACAGATACGCAGTATTTT
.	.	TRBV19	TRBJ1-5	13	CASSTGMDQPQHF	TGTGCCAGTAGTACAGGGATGGATCAGCCCCAGCATTTT
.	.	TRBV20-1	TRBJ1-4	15	CSARAPVATNEKLFF	TGCAGTGCTAGGGCCCCAGTTGCAACTAATGAAAAACTGTTTTTT
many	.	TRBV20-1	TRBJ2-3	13	CSAIASGTDTQYF	TGCAGTGCTATAGCTAGTGGCACAGATACGCAGTATTTT
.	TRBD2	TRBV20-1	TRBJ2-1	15	CSARDQTSGSNEQFF	TGCAGTGCTAGAGATCAAACTAGCGGGAGCAATGAGCAGTTCTTC
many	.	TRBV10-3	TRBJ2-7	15	CAISESRSITYEQYF	TGTGCCATCAGTGAGTCGAGGTCGATTACCTACGAGCAGTACTTC
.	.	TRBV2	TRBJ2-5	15	CASSALAGGLETQYF	TGTGCCAGCAGCGCACTAGCTGGAGGGTTGGAGACCCAGTACTTC
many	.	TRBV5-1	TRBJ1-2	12	CASSLDFYGYTF	TGCGCCAGCAGCTTGGACTTTTATGGCTACACCTTC
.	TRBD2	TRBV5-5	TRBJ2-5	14	CASSSGLPTEEQYF	TGTGCCAGCAGCTCGGGACTACCCACGGAAGAGCAGTACTTC
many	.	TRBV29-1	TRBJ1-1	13	CSVGGLMNTEAFF	TGCAGCGTAGGTGGGCTTATGAACACTGAAGCTTTCTTT
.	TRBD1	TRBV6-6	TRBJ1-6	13	CAGKDREESPLHF	TGTGCCGGCAAAGACAGGGAGGAATCACCCCTCCACTTT
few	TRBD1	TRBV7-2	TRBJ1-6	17	CASSITQGATYNSPLHF	TGTGCCAGCAGTATTACACAGGGGGCAACCTATAATTCACCCCTCCACTTT
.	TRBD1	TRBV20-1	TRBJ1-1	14	CSAIGTDMNTGAFF	TGCAGTGCTATCGGGACAGACATGAACACTGGAGCTTTCTTT
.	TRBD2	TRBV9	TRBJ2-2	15	CASSVGGRRVGELFF	TGTGCCAGCAGCGTAGGCGGGAGACGGGTCGGGGAGCTGTTTTTT
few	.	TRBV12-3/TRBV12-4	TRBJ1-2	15	CASSPSRRANYGYTF	TGTGCCAGCAGTCCGAGCAGGAGAGCTAACTATGGCTACACCTTC
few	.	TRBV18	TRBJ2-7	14	CASSPEDRSGEQYF	TGTGCCAGCTCACCAGAAGACAGGTCGGGCGAGCAGTACTTC
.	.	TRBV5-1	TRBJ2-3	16	CASSLRPNGTTDTQYF	TGCGCCAGCAGCTTGCGTCCTAACGGGACGACAGATACGCAGTATTTT
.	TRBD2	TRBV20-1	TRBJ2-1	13	CSAGLAGISEQFF	TGCAGTGCCGGACTAGCGGGGATCTCGGAGCAGTTCTTC
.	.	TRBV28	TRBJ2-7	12	CAGSSHRDEQYF	TGTGCCGGCAGCTCCCACAGGGACGAGCAGTACTTC
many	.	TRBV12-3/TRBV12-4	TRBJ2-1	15	CASSPPGALYNEQFF	TGTGCCAGCAGTCCCCCAGGGGCCCTCTACAATGAGCAGTTCTTC
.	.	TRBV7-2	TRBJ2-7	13	CASRPATAYEQYF	TGTGCCAGCCGGCCGGCGACGGCCTACGAGCAGTACTTC
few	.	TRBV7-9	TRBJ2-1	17	CASRLKSLALHAGEQFF	TGTGCCAGCAGATTAAAGAGTCTCGCGTTACATGCCGGTGAGCAGTTCTTC